This T cell receptor beta chain was observed in a study of blood T cell repertoires in COVID-19. Profiled with immunoSEQ multiplex PCR; TCRdb holds only in-frame clones, not every one. Here the sample spans around 310,000 clones, around 89% being singletons. The sequence was obtained from a woman aged 40-49 years who had recovered from COVID-19. The sample was PBMCs or T cells enriched from blood (not recorded which).

CDR3 region: CASSIGQGSSQHF. For the CDR3, the DNA is TGTGCCAGTAGTATAGGACAGGGTTCGTCCCAGCATTTT. The chain carries TRBV19 and TRBJ1-5; 7 bases agree with TRBD1. CDR1 is LNHDA, CDR2 SQIVND, per germline (reference sequence). The CDR3 contains 13 residues. Losses at the gene ends were 1 base for V and 11 bases for J; bases not matched to a gene: 5.